The 29 T cell receptor beta chains listed next were all sequenced from one sample in a study of identical twins. TCRdb ran MiXCR on the 5' RACE reads and lists one entry per CDR3 protein. The table has 500,000 to 650,000 distinct CDR3 sequences, about a fifth seen once; the top ten hold approximately 0.48%. The same data also went into a second study, on yellow fever vaccine responses in identical twins.

Sequencing was done on a sample of CD4+ T cells sorted from blood. These receptors originate from a woman aged 18-29 years in good health.

V is TRBV11-1 and J is TRBJ2-6; D may be TRBD2 (6 bases). Trimming pared 4 bases from V and 0 bases from J, leaving 16 bases between. CDR3 size: 18 residues. Germline assignment: CDR1 SGHAT and CDR2 FQDESV (reference sequence). The CDR3 spells CASSSNRGTFSGANVLTF. The CDR3 coding sequence is TGTGCCAGCAGCTCAAACCGGGGGACCTTCTCTGGGGCCAACGTCCTGACTTTC.

The chain's CDR3 is CASSLAAGVLNEQFF. Written as DNA, the CDR3 is TGCGCCAGCAGCTTGGCCGCGGGAGTCCTTAATGAGCAGTTCTTC. The chain joins TRBV5-1 to TRBJ2-1; 7 bases are a match to TRBD2. Germline trimming cut 0 bases from V and 7 bases from J; bases unmatched to any gene: 7. CDR3 size: 15 residues. Germline V gene data show CDR1 as SGHRS and CDR2 as YFSETQ.

This clonotype occurred a few times. The chain joins TRBV5-1 to TRBJ2-7; 7 nucleotides agree with TRBD2. In germline, CDR1 is SGHRS, CDR2 YFSETQ. The J segment lost 2 bases and the V segment lost 7 bases, leaving 3 bases of the junction unmatched. The CDR3 contains 12 residues. CDR3 sequence (DNA): TGCGCCAGCCGAAGCGGGACCTACGAGCAGTACTTC. Its translation is CASRSGTYEQYF.

In its sample, this clonotype was seen once. CDR3 loop: CASSGLAGYSYNEQFF. The CDR3 nucleotides read TGTGCCAGCAGTGGGCTAGCGGGGTACTCCTACAATGAGCAGTTCTTC. The gene calls are TRBV6-1 and TRBJ2-1; 9 bases are shared with TRBD2. V shed 4 bases and J 0 bases; nucleotides not matched to a gene: 4. The CDR3 length is 16 residues. CDR1 and CDR2 (germline): MNHNS, SASEGT.

This clonotype came up a few times. The V call is TRBV20-1, the J call TRBJ2-5; D perhaps matches TRBD2 (6 bases). Trimming took 2 bases from V and 5 from J, leaving 9 bases between them. The germline gives CDR1 DFQATT, CDR2 SNEGSKA (reference sequence). This CDR3 region has 12 residues. This CDR3 is CSARPSAETQYF. CDR3 bases: TGCAGTGCTAGACCTAGCGCCGAGACCCAGTACTTC.

This chain connects TRBV7-9 to TRBJ2-7; tentatively, D is TRBD1 or TRBD2 (6 bases each). This CDR3 is 13 amino acids long. The V end lost 6 bases, the J end lost 7 bases, and 16 bases lay between the germline ends. CDR1 and CDR2 (germline): SEHNR, FQNEAQ (reference sequence). The CDR3 is CASSLLGGNEQYF. The CDR3 DNA reads as TGTGCCAGCAGTCTGCTAGGGGGGAATGAGCAGTACTTC. Filled out from reference TRBV7-9 and TRBJ2-7, the complete variable domain reads DTGVSQNPRHKITKRGQNVTFRCDPISEHNRLYWYRQTLGQGPEFLTYFQNEAQLEKSRLLSDRFSAERPKGSFSTLEIQRTEQGDSAMYLCASSLLGGNEQYFGPGTRLTVT.

This clonotype has only a few counts. V gene TRBV29-1 combines with J gene TRBJ2-4, with D hard to call. The V and J ends lost 2 bases and 0 bases respectively, with 5 bases between them. The germline V gene has CDR1 SQVTM and CDR2 ANQGSEA. The CDR3 totals 13 residues. The CDR3 nucleotides read TGCAGCGTTGAACTGCTAGCCAAAAACATTCAGTACTTC. Translation: CSVELLAKNIQYF.

This clonotype came up many times. Its ends do not fully match the called genes, so a read error is possible. This chain uses TRBV5-1 with TRBJ2-1; perhaps TRBD2 as D (6 bases). The CDR3 consists of 14 residues. Germline lookup yields CDR1 SGHRS and CDR2 YFSETQ. CDR3 sequence: CASSPGLAYNEQFF. In DNA, the CDR3 is TGTGCCAGCAGCCCGGGACTGGCATACAATGAGCAGTTCTTC. The full variable domain, completed using reference TRBV5-1 and TRBJ2-1, is KAGVTQTPRYLIKTRGQQVTLSCSPISGHRSVSWYQQTPGQGLQFLFEYFSETQRNKGNFPGRFSGRQFSNSRSEMNVSTLELGDSALYLCASSPGLAYNEQFFGPGTRLTVL.

This clonotype was found a few times. The V call is TRBV6-5, the J call TRBJ2-2; D is perhaps TRBD2 (6 bases). CDR3 size: 13 residues. Trimming stripped 0 bases from V and 7 bases from J, with 6 bases between. Germline CDR1 and CDR2: MNHEY and SVGAGI. The CDR3 sequence: CASSYSGGGELFF. In nucleotides, the CDR3 is TGTGCCAGCAGTTACTCGGGGGGCGGGGAGCTGTTTTTT.

A few counts support this clonotype. The chain is built from TRBV15 and TRBJ2-1; no reliable D call. CDR3 length: 16 residues. Per the germline V gene, CDR1 is LNHNV and CDR2 is YYDKDF (reference sequence). V was cut by 1 base and J by 0 bases, with 10 bases left in between. The CDR3 nucleotides read TGTGCCACCAGCAGAGGGGCGGAAAGCTCCTACAATGAGCAGTTCTTC. Translated, it gives CATSRGAESSYNEQFF.

The chain employs TRBV12-3 or TRBV12-4 and TRBJ2-1, with D maybe TRBD2 (6 bases). V gave up 1 base and J gave up 10 bases, with 11 bases separating them. CDR3 length: 13 amino acids. The CDR3 protein is CASSLEAGREQFF. As DNA, the CDR3 is TGTGCCAGCAGTTTAGAGGCGGGACGGGAGCAGTTCTTC.

This clonotype was observed a handful of times. The V call is TRBV10-3, the J call TRBJ1-1, with D possibly being TRBD1 (5 bases). V gave up 0 bases and J gave up 3 bases, with 14 bases separating them. The germline gives CDR1 ENHRY, CDR2 SYGVKD. The CDR3 covers 16 residues. The CDR3 sequence: CAISESRQGRDTEAFF. CDR3 DNA sequence: TGTGCCATCAGTGAGTCGAGGCAGGGCAGGGACACTGAAGCTTTCTTT.

The gene calls are TRBV12-3 or TRBV12-4 and TRBJ2-7; D unresolved. CDR3 size: 13 residues. V gave up 6 bases and J gave up 5 bases, with 14 bases separating them. In DNA, the CDR3 is TGTGCCAGCAGACCCGGTGGGTACCACGAGCAGTACTTC. This codes for CASRPGGYHEQYF.

In its sample, this clonotype was seen once. The genes are TRBV11-3 and TRBJ2-7; 8 bases agree with TRBD1. Germline V lookup: CDR1 SGHNT, CDR2 YENEEA. The CDR3 covers 15 residues. Trimming cost V 4 bases and J 0 bases; bases outside gene matches: 5. The CDR3 sequence is CASSSRTGNSYEQYF. As DNA, the CDR3 is TGTGCCAGCAGCTCCAGGACAGGGAACTCCTACGAGCAGTACTTC.

Only a few counts were recorded for this clonotype. The rearrangement joins TRBV7-9 to TRBJ2-1, with D uncertain. CDR3 length equals 16 residues. The ends were cut back, 1 base at V and 0 bases at J, with 10 bases in the middle. Germline V CDR1 and CDR2: SEHNR, FQNEAQ (reference sequence). Written as DNA, the CDR3 is TGTGCCAGCAGCTTAGGGGCGCTGAGCTCCTACAATGAGCAGTTCTTC. Translating gives CASSLGALSSYNEQFF.

A few counts support this clonotype. This chain links TRBV25-1 with TRBJ2-2; D call uncertain. Germline V gene data show CDR1 as MGHDK and CDR2 as SYGVNS. Trimming cost V 6 bases and J 4 bases, with 9 bases left between them. The CDR3 runs 13 residues. CDR3 DNA: TGTGCCAGCAGGGGTTTGTCCACCGGGGAGCTGTTTTTT. Translation gives CASRGLSTGELFF.

This rearrangement joins TRBV12-3 or TRBV12-4 to TRBJ2-2, with D possibly TRBD2 on 7 matching bases. This CDR3 comprises 16 residues. Deletions cut 5 bases from V and 6 bases from J, with 19 bases between. The CDR3 here is CASSGYGGGGSGELFF. In nucleotides, the CDR3 is TGTGCCAGCAGTGGGTATGGGGGAGGGGGGTCCGGGGAGCTGTTTTTT.

The CDR3 bases are TGTGCCAGCAGTTTACTAGCCCCTTACAATGAGCAGTTCTTC. This sequence encodes CASSLLAPYNEQFF. This chain joins TRBV6-5 and TRBJ2-1, with D possibly TRBD2 on 6 matching bases. Trimming took off 4 bases at V and 4 bases at J, with 11 bases between the two ends. CDR3 length: 14 residues. Germline CDR1 MNHEY, CDR2 SVGAGI.

J is TRBJ2-5 and V is TRBV4-2, with D tentatively TRBD2 (6 bases). This CDR3 comprises 15 residues. V shed 1 base and J shed 1 base, with 10 bases lying between them. Germline CDR1 LGHNA, CDR2 YNFKEQ. The CDR3 region is CASSQVQAGQETQYF. CDR3 in DNA: TGTGCCAGCAGCCAAGTCCAAGCGGGCCAAGAGACCCAGTACTTC.

The chain carries TRBV7-2 and TRBJ2-7; D possibly corresponds to TRBD2 (5 bases). The CDR3 consists of 14 residues. CDR1 and CDR2 (germline): SGHTA, FQGNSA. Trimming took 7 bases from V and 2 from J, leaving 15 bases between them. This CDR3 reads CASMGWTGTYEQYF. The CDR3 coding sequence is TGTGCCAGCATGGGTTGGACGGGAACCTACGAGCAGTACTTC.

The chain combines TRBV20-1 with TRBJ2-5; D remains ambiguous. Deletions cut 1 base from V and 5 bases from J, with 23 bases between. The germline CDR1 and CDR2 sequences are DFQATT and SNEGSKA (reference sequence). CDR3 length: 17 amino acids. CDR3 nucleotides: TGCAGTGCTAGAGCCCGCAACCCGGAGCGTTTAGGGGAGACCCAGTACTTC. Protein sequence: CSARARNPERLGETQYF.

This clonotype showed up just a few times. The chain recombines TRBV7-6 with TRBJ2-7; TRBD2 is a possible D gene (5 bases). V lost 5 bases, J lost 7 bases, and 15 bases lay in between. Per the germline V gene, CDR1 is SGHVS and CDR2 is FNYEAQ. The CDR3 contains 13 residues. DNA of the CDR3: TGTGCCAGCAGCCCCCGGACTGCGACAGAGCAGTACTTC. It translates to CASSPRTATEQYF.

This clonotype turned up a few times. The chain couples TRBV5-1 to TRBJ2-3; 7 bases line up with TRBD2. After removal of 4 bases from V and 0 bases from J, the junction contained 8 bases not matched to a gene. Germline CDR1 SGHRS, CDR2 YFSETQ. This CDR3 comprises 16 residues. The CDR3, as DNA: TGCGCCAGCAGCCTACTGACTAGCCAGAGCACAGATACGCAGTATTTT. Amino acids: CASSLLTSQSTDTQYF.

The chain links TRBV27 to TRBJ2-7; possibly TRBD1 for D (5 bases). The germline V and J ends were trimmed by 3 bases and 4 bases, with 13 bases remaining between them. The CDR3 extends over 14 amino acids. CDR1 and CDR2 (germline): MNHEY, SMNVEV (reference sequence). The CDR3 sequence is CASSFRQGLYEQYF. In DNA form, the CDR3 reads TGTGCCAGCAGTTTTCGCCAGGGATTGTACGAGCAGTACTTC.

This sequence joins TRBV29-1 and TRBJ2-7; 7 nucleotides agree with TRBD1. V lost 7 bases, J lost 4 bases, and 7 bases stayed unmatched. CDR1 and CDR2 from the germline V gene are SQVTM and ANQGSEA. The CDR3 covers 12 residues. Here the CDR3 DNA reads TGCAGCGCACAGGGGAATGGGTACGAGCAGTACTTC. This sequence encodes CSAQGNGYEQYF.

This clonotype showed up just a few times. The chain employs TRBV4-1 and TRBJ2-3; weak D call: TRBD2 (5 bases). Trimming removed 2 bases at V and 4 bases at J, with 13 bases between. CDR1 is MGHRA and CDR2 is YSYEKL in the germline V gene. The CDR3 loop spans 15 amino acids. CDR3 protein: CASSQLPSLADTQYF. DNA of the CDR3: TGCGCCAGCAGCCAACTCCCGTCACTAGCAGATACGCAGTATTTT.

This chain connects TRBV5-1 to TRBJ2-5, with D unresolved. The V and J ends lost 2 bases and 5 bases respectively, with 13 bases between them. The germline CDR1 and CDR2 sequences are SGHRS and YFSETQ. CDR3 length: 14 amino acids. The CDR3 loop reads CASSLSGFEETQYF. The CDR3 DNA sequence: TGCGCCAGCAGCTTATCAGGATTTGAGGAGACCCAGTACTTC.

The sample holds a few counts of this clonotype. The chain carries TRBV4-2 and TRBJ2-5; D gene ambiguous. The CDR3 contains 16 residues. Per the germline V gene, CDR1 is LGHNA and CDR2 is YNFKEQ. Trimming took 0 bases from V and 4 from J, leaving 15 bases between them. The DNA of the CDR3 is TGTGCCAGCAGCCAAGATTCTTCAAGTAGTAGAGAGACCCAGTACTTC. Its translation is CASSQDSSSSRETQYF.

There are a few counts of this clonotype. V gene TRBV7-9 combines with J gene TRBJ2-3; D is uncertain. This CDR3 comprises 13 residues. The germline V and J ends were trimmed by 5 bases and 3 bases, with 9 bases remaining between them. Germline CDR1 is SEHNR and CDR2 is FQNEAQ (reference sequence). CDR3 amino acids: CASSQLRTDTQYF. DNA for the CDR3: TGTGCCAGCAGCCAGCTAAGGACAGATACGCAGTATTTT.